Listed here is a single T cell receptor beta chain. Its antigen is not identified. Clones were sequenced by immunoSEQ multiplex PCR, and TCRdb holds only the in-frame ones, with some missing. Of tens of thousands of clones listed, 90% were seen once; the top ten hold around 3%. The data originate from a study of T cell responses to AZD1222 COVID-19 vaccine. General study findings and limits: The donor group comprised mostly white British people and more females; the analysis possibly underestimated clonal diversity.

V was pared by 4 bases and J by 2 bases, with 16 bases between. The length of the CDR3 is 16 residues. The germline gives CDR1 SGHRS, CDR2 YFSETQ. The sample here was peripheral blood, taken on day 0 of AZD1222 vaccination. This receptor was obtained from an adult in good health. V gene TRBV5-1 combines with J gene TRBJ1-3, with a weak D call TRBD1 (5 bases). The CDR3 DNA is TGCGCCAGCAGCCGGGGTGGGGACTCCCCTGGAAACACCATATATTTT. Translating gives CASSRGGDSPGNTIYF.